The subject of this entry is one T cell receptor (beta chain). The germline V gene encodes CDR1 KGHSH and CDR2 LQKENI. The CDR3 contains 19 residues. Losses at the gene ends were 3 bases for V and 4 bases for J; bases not matched to a gene: 14. The sample originates from a study of blood T cell repertoires in COVID-19. Method: immunoSEQ multiplex PCR; TCRdb's copy keeps in-frame clones and lacks some. The sample holds tens of thousands of clones, about 83% seen once. The sample comprised peripheral blood. This clonotype was sampled from a man in his 60s with acute or convalescent COVID-19. The chain combines TRBV18 with TRBJ2-2; 10 bases line up with TRBD1. CDR3 sequence: CASSPHAADRGLGTGELFF. The CDR3 coding sequence is TGTGCCAGCTCACCTCATGCCGCTGACAGGGGGCTTGGCACCGGGGAGCTGTTTTTT.